The clone carrying this TCR beta chain occurred a few times. TCRdb passed the 5' RACE reads through MiXCR, listing each CDR3 protein once. The sample includes 750,000 to 950,000 distinct CDR3 sequences, roughly 12% of them seen just once. This sample stems from a study of identical twins. V dropped 7 bases and J dropped 15; count of bases not matched to a gene: 7. The CDR3 length is 11 residues. Another study also made use of these data, one on yellow fever vaccine responses in identical twins.

The J gene is TRBJ2-3, the V gene TRBV12-3 or TRBV12-4, with 10 bases identical to TRBD2. Sequencing input: PBMCs. The receptor was isolated from a woman between 18 and 29 years old in good health. The CDR3 nucleotides read TGTGCCAGCACCAGGGGACTAGCGAAATATTTT. It yields the protein CASTRGLAKYF.